This T cell receptor (beta chain) was observed in a study of Graves' ophthalmopathy and Graves' hyperthyroidism. Background on the study: No treatment had been given when peripheral blood was collected at initial diagnosis.

Many counts were recorded for this clonotype. Its antigen is still unknown. Researchers took RNA transcripts and amplified TCR beta CDR3 regions from them. Second-round multiplex PCR came after a first-round RT-PCR that employed HTBI primers. In TCRdb, the multiplex PCR reads were re-called with MiXCR into one record per CDR3 protein. The sample carries under 350,000 distinct CDR3 sequences, roughly a sixth recorded once. Ophthalmopathy was moderately-to-severely active, CAS at least 3, NOSPECS at least 4, lasting under 3 months. The PBMCs were taken from under 12 ml of fresh peripheral blood. Study-wide points: Among expanded thyroid clonotypes above 0.001 frequency, most also occurred in blood.

CDR3 size: 11 residues. The V end was cut by 1 base, the J end by 7 bases, with 7 bases between. Germline-derived CDR1 and CDR2 are SQVTM and ANQGSEA. Sequencing was carried out using peripheral blood. The receptor was derived from an adult man with Graves' ophthalmopathy. The chain is built from TRBV29-1 and TRBJ1-2, with unresolved D. The CDR3 reads CSVEGWGGYTF. The CDR3 bases are TGCAGCGTTGAAGGATGGGGTGGCTACACCTTC.